This entry concerns a single T cell receptor beta chain. Its antigen is currently unknown. The protocol was immunoSEQ multiplex PCR, while the TCRdb copy is restricted to in-frame clones and leaves out a portion. The sample contains about 44,000 clones, 90% to 95% of which appear only once. This sample is drawn from a study of T cells in tuberculosis. Study context: The T cells targeted glucose monomycolate, a mycobacterial lipid, via CD1B. In South Africa, adults with active tuberculosis were compared with IGRA-negative and latently infected IGRA-positive adolescents.

General observations from the study: Active tuberculosis alpha repertoires lay closer to GMM-specific TCRs than controls'. Shorter CDR3-alpha in active tuberculosis partly drove smaller distances.

The ends lost 4 bases at V and 3 bases at J; junction bases unmatched: 6. CDR1 is SGHTA, CDR2 FQGTGA, per germline. The CDR3 extends over 15 amino acids. The chain carries TRBV7-3 and TRBJ2-3; 8 bases line up with TRBD1. Input material: PBMCs. The receptor's source is a donor between 10 and 35 years old with latent tuberculosis or without tuberculosis infection. Here the CDR3 DNA reads TGTGCCAGCAGCTCACGGACAGGGCCGACAGATACGCAGTATTTT. This codes for CASSSRTGPTDTQYF.